The T cell receptor beta chain described here comes from a study of CD8 T cells in ankylosing spondylitis. Notes on the study in general: Earlier authors reported some of these motif variants in reactive arthritis synovial fluid and blood. The authors found the disease-linked clones to be CD8+ and relatively rare in peripheral blood. Significant enrichment of disease-linked clones was reported in matched ankylosing spondylitis synovial fluid. Characteristic of ankylosing spondylitis blood, it appeared, was a TCR beta motif comprising roughly 8 highly homologous variants.

Concerning this clonotype: The target antigen is unknown.

Using quantitative 5'-RACE with molecular barcodes, the authors made TCR beta libraries. TCRdb redid the calling of the 5' RACE reads with MiXCR, one entry per CDR3 protein. The sample lists roughly 450,000 distinct CDR3 sequences, more than 25% occurring once. Sequencing was done on a sample of blood, either unsorted or a sorted T cell fraction (not recorded which). The TCR sequence derives from a male donor with ankylosing spondylitis.

This CDR3 is CSATSVDEQFF. The CDR3 DNA reads TGCAGTGCTACCTCGGTAGATGAGCAGTTCTTC. V is TRBV20-1 and J is TRBJ2-1; D remains ambiguous. The CDR3 is made up of 11 amino acids. Germline V gene data show CDR1 as DFQATT and CDR2 as SNEGSKA (reference sequence). Trimming removed 4 bases from V and 8 bases from J, with 9 bases in between.